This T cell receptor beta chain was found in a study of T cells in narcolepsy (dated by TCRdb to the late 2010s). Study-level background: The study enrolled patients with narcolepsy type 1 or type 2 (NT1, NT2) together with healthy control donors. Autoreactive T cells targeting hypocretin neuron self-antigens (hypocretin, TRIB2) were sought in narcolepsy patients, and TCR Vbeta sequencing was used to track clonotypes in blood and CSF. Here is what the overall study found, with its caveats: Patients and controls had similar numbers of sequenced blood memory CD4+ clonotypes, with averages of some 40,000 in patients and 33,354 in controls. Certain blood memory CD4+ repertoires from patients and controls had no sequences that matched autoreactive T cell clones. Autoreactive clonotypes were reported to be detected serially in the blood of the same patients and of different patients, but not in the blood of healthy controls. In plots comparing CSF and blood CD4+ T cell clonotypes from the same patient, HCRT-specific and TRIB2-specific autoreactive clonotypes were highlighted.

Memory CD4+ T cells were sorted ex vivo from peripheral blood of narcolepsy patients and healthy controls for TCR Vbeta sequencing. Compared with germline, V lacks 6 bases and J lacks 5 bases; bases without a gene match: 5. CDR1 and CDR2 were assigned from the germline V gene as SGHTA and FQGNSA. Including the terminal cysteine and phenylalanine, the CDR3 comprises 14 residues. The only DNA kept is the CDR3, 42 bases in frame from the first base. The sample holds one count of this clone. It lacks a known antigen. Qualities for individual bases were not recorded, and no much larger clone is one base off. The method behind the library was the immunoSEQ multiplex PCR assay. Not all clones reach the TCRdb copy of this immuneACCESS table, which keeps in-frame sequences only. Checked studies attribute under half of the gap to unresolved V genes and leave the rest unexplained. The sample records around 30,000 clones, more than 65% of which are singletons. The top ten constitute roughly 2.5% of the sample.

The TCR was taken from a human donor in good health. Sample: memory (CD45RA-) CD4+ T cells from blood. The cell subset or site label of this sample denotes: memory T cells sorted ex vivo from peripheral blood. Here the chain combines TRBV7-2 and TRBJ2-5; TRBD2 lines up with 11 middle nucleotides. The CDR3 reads CASSPTSGIETQYF. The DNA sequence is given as TGTGCCAGCAGTCCGACTAGCGGGATTGAGACCCAGTACTTC.